The source of this TCR beta chain is a study of T cells after yellow fever vaccination. Trimming took 7 bases from V and 3 from J, leaving 19 bases between them. Germline CDR1 reads MNHNS; CDR2 reads SASEGT. This CDR3 is built from 16 residues. In TCRdb, the 5' RACE reads were re-called with MiXCR into one record per CDR3 protein. The table includes a few hundred thousand distinct CDR3 sequences, about 9.9% detected once. The sequences come from PBMCs, collected on the day of the first yellow fever vaccination. The receptor comes from a man aged 18 to 29 who received the YFV17D yellow fever vaccine. The chain links TRBV6-1 to TRBJ2-1, with D possibly matching TRBD2 (7 bases). This chain's CDR3 is CASTSAGATCYNEQFF. The CDR3 bases are TGTGCCAGCACTAGCGCGGGGGCGACCTGCTACAATGAGCAGTTCTTC.